Below, one TCR beta chain is given with its context. Distinct nucleotide sequences in the sample also encode this CDR3. The germline gives CDR1 MNHEY, CDR2 SVGAGI. CDR3 length: 12 amino acids. Trimming cost V 0 bases and J 4 bases, with 3 bases left between them. This sample is part of a study of OX40 agonist ivuxolimab in advanced cancers. Some clones are missing from TCRdb's copy, which holds only in-frame ones; the method was immunoSEQ multiplex PCR. The sample carries roughly 150,000 clones, 85% to 95% recorded once. The TCR originated in an adult with an advanced solid tumor such as melanoma, head and neck, liver or kidney cancer. The material sequenced was CD4+ or CD8+ T cells sorted from blood, taken in a trial of the OX40 agonist ivuxolimab. The chain uses TRBV6-5 and TRBJ1-2; D uncertain. CDR3 region: CASSYSGYGYTF. The CDR3 DNA reads TGTGCCAGCAGTTACTCCGGCTATGGCTACACCTTC.